The 32 T cell receptor beta chains given below trace back to one sample, sequenced in a study of blood T cell repertoires in COVID-19. Profiling relied on immunoSEQ multiplex PCR, and the TCRdb table lists in-frame clones only, not all of them. Among around 47,000 clones listed, under 90% were seen once. Sequences were obtained from peripheral blood. These receptor sequences come from an elderly man with active or convalescent COVID-19.

The genes are TRBV6-1 and TRBJ1-5, with D tentatively TRBD1 (5 bases). CDR3 length: 16 amino acids. Germline-derived CDR1 and CDR2 are MNHNS and SASEGT. V was shortened by 3 bases and J by 7 bases, with 19 bases between the two germline ends. CDR3 nucleotide sequence: TGTGCCAGCAGTGAGGTAATCGGGGGGACCGGGCAGCCCCAGCATTTT. Amino acids: CASSEVIGGTGQPQHF.

The chain has TRBV7-9 and TRBJ2-2, with D perhaps TRBD2 (5 bases). This CDR3 is 13 amino acids long. Trimming pared 5 bases from V and 5 bases from J, leaving 9 bases between. The germline CDR1 and CDR2 sequences are SEHNR and FQNEAQ (reference sequence). The CDR3 coding sequence is TGTGCCAGCAGCCAAACTAGTACCGGGGAGCTGTTTTTT. Amino acids: CASSQTSTGELFF.

The chain recombines TRBV5-8 with TRBJ2-5, with D maybe TRBD1 (5 bases). The V end was cut by 4 bases, the J end by 0 bases, with 13 bases between. The germline gives CDR1 SGHTS, CDR2 YDEGEE. CDR3 length: 15 amino acids. CDR3 loop: CASSAGRLYQETQYF. The CDR3 nucleotides read TGTGCCAGCAGCGCAGGGCGCTTGTACCAAGAGACCCAGTACTTC.

The chain has TRBV3-1 (or the pseudogene TRBV3-2) and TRBJ2-2; D gene uncertain. In germline, CDR1 is LGHDT, CDR2 YNNKEL (reference sequence). V lost 6 bases to trimming and J lost 5 bases, with 4 bases between them. This CDR3 spans 11 amino acids. The CDR3 DNA is TGTGCCAGCAGTCTTACCGGGGAGCTGTTTTTT. Translating gives CASSLTGELFF.

The rearrangement links TRBV28 to TRBJ1-1; 7 bases align to TRBD1. CDR1 and CDR2 (germline): MDHEN, SYDVKM. Trimming took 3 bases from V and 4 from J; bases not matched to a gene: 5. The CDR3 length is 14 residues. This CDR3 reads CASSFEGAITEAFF. The CDR3 nucleotides are TGTGCCAGCAGTTTTGAGGGGGCAATCACTGAAGCTTTCTTT.

This rearrangement joins TRBV7-9 to TRBJ1-3; no reliable D call. Trimming left V 5 bases short and J 2 bases short, with 10 bases between. The CDR3 runs 14 residues. Germline CDR1 reads SEHNR; CDR2 reads FQNEAQ (reference sequence). The CDR3 loop reads CASSRGRAGNTIYF. CDR3 DNA sequence: TGTGCCAGCAGCCGAGGGAGGGCTGGAAACACCATATATTTT.

The table lists this clone with a count of one. The chain employs TRBV6-6 and TRBJ2-7, with D perhaps matching TRBD1 (5 bases). The length of the CDR3 is 15 residues. Trimming took 2 bases from V and 4 from J, leaving 15 bases between them. Germline V gene sequence: CDR1 MNHNY, CDR2 SVGAGI (reference sequence). The CDR3 sequence: CASSYPPAGKYEQYF. CDR3 DNA sequence: TGTGCCAGCAGTTACCCCCCGGCAGGGAAATACGAGCAGTACTTC.

This clone was recorded once. The rearrangement joins TRBV7-2 to TRBJ2-2, with D unclear. Germline V CDR1 and CDR2: SGHTA, FQGNSA. V gave up 4 bases and J gave up 1 base, with 10 bases separating them. The length of the CDR3 is 15 residues. The CDR3 DNA is TGTGCCAGCAGCTCCTTTTCGGGGAACACCGGGGAGCTGTTTTTT. As protein: CASSSFSGNTGELFF.

The chain couples TRBV7-2 to TRBJ1-5; possible D gene TRBD1, 6 bases. The CDR3 has 15 residues. V was cut by 1 base and J by 5 bases, with 12 bases left in between. Germline assignment: CDR1 SGHTA and CDR2 FQGNSA. The CDR3 loop is CASSLESDSYQPQHF. The CDR3 DNA follows: TGTGCCAGCAGCTTAGAGTCGGACAGCTATCAGCCCCAGCATTTT.

The chain recombines TRBV5-1 with TRBJ2-3, with a weak D call TRBD2 (6 bases). Germline values: CDR1 SGHRS, CDR2 YFSETQ. V lost 6 bases to trimming and J lost 5 bases, with 16 bases between them. The CDR3 is 14 residues long. This chain's CDR3 is CASTIDGRGDTQYF. The DNA for the CDR3 is TGCGCCAGCACCATTGACGGGCGGGGAGATACGCAGTATTTT.

This chain uses TRBV30 with TRBJ1-5; TRBD1 might be the D (5 bases). Trimming cost V 1 base and J 0 bases, with 10 bases left between them. The CDR3 totals 15 residues. Germline values: CDR1 GTSNPN, CDR2 SVGIG (reference sequence). CDR3 sequence: CAWSGGTYSNQPQHF. Here the CDR3 DNA reads TGTGCCTGGAGTGGTGGGACTTATAGCAATCAGCCCCAGCATTTT.

This clone appeared a few times. The chain employs TRBV19 and TRBJ1-2; 7 nucleotides agree with TRBD1. After removal of 3 bases from V and 2 bases from J, the junction contained 0 bases not matched to a gene. This CDR3 region has 13 residues. CDR1 is LNHDA and CDR2 is SQIVND in the germline V gene (reference sequence). This chain's CDR3 is CASSMGQNYGYTF. CDR3 bases: TGTGCCAGTAGTATGGGACAGAACTATGGCTACACCTTC.

The chain is built from TRBV7-9 and TRBJ2-7; D remains unclear. The CDR3 is made up of 15 amino acids. Germline-derived CDR1 and CDR2 are SEHNR and FQNEAQ (reference sequence). V lost 5 bases and J 5 bases, leaving 19 bases between the germline ends. The CDR3 DNA reads TGTGCCAGCAGCCCGTGGTTAATCGGGTCGGACGAGCAGTACTTC. Its protein product is CASSPWLIGSDEQYF.

This chain uses TRBV28 with TRBJ2-5; D might be TRBD1 (6 bases). Germline loops: CDR1 MDHEN, CDR2 SYDVKM. The CDR3 totals 16 residues. V was trimmed by 6 bases and J by 2 bases, leaving 19 bases between them. The CDR3 nucleotides read TGTGCCAGCAGCCCGGGGACACACGATAATCAAGAGACCCAGTACTTC. It translates to CASSPGTHDNQETQYF.

The chain uses TRBV7-8 and TRBJ1-1; 9 nucleotides agree with TRBD1. The germline V gene has CDR1 SGHVS and CDR2 FQNEAQ. The CDR3 is made up of 15 amino acids. V lost 4 bases and J lost 5; bases outside the gene matches: 8. The CDR3 region is CASSSAGDRVTEAFF. DNA of the CDR3: TGTGCCAGCAGCTCCGCGGGGGACAGGGTGACTGAAGCTTTCTTT.

This clone occurred a few times. V is TRBV19 and J is TRBJ2-7, with 8 bases matching TRBD1. Germline V gene data show CDR1 as LNHDA and CDR2 as SQIVND (reference sequence). J lost 1 base, V lost 3 bases, and 2 bases had no gene match. The CDR3 spans 14 residues. This chain's CDR3 is CASSIRTGSYEQYF. CDR3 bases: TGTGCCAGTAGTATCCGGACAGGGTCCTACGAGCAGTACTTC.

This chain connects TRBV6-2 or TRBV6-3 to TRBJ2-3; TRBD2 agrees at 8 bases. The CDR3 sequence is 16 residues long. With 2 bases clipped from V and 1 base from J, the junction kept 5 bases outside the gene matches. The germline V gene has CDR1 MNHEY and CDR2 SVGEGT. The DNA for the CDR3 is TGTGCCAGCAGTTACGGCTCGCGGGGGGGCACAGATACGCAGTATTTT. Translated: CASSYGSRGGTDTQYF.

V gene TRBV28 combines with J gene TRBJ1-3; no firm D call. CDR3 length equals 12 residues. V lost 5 bases to trimming and J lost 8 bases, with 10 bases between them. CDR1 and CDR2 (germline): MDHEN, SYDVKM. The CDR3 protein is CASSSSGDTIYF. The DNA of the CDR3 is TGTGCCAGCAGTAGCAGCGGTGACACCATATATTTT.

The rearrangement links TRBV29-1 to TRBJ1-1, with TRBD1 matching over 8 bases. The germline gives CDR1 SQVTM, CDR2 ANQGSEA. The J segment lost 5 bases and the V segment lost 1 base, leaving 6 bases of the junction unmatched. This CDR3 contains 14 residues. DNA of the CDR3: TGCAGCGTTGAAGGGCCGACAGGGGATACTGAAGCTTTCTTT. Translating it yields CSVEGPTGDTEAFF.

The chain uses TRBV30 and TRBJ1-4; a possible D gene is TRBD1 (6 bases). Looked up from germline, CDR1 is GTSNPN and CDR2 is SVGIG (reference sequence). The CDR3 is made up of 15 amino acids. The ends were cut back, 0 bases at V and 4 bases at J, with 12 bases in the middle. The CDR3 sequence is CAWSVAGAGNEKLFF. Written as DNA, the CDR3 is TGTGCCTGGAGTGTGGCAGGGGCTGGTAATGAAAAACTGTTTTTT.

The CDR3 region has the DNA TGTGCCAGTAGCCTTCTATCGGAGAAAGCTGAAGCTTTCTTT. Its translation: CASSLLSEKAEAFF. The chain combines TRBV19 with TRBJ1-1; D gene unclear. Germline CDR1 and CDR2: LNHDA and SQIVND (reference sequence). The CDR3 contains 14 residues. V lost 6 bases to trimming and J lost 6 bases, with 17 bases between them.

The chain links TRBV4-3 to TRBJ1-2, with D unclear. CDR1 and CDR2 (germline): LGHNA, YSLEER. The V end lost 0 bases, the J end lost 4 bases, and 12 bases lay between the germline ends. CDR3 size: 15 residues. CDR3 sequence: CASSQDQGSGYGYTF. CDR3 nucleotide sequence: TGCGCCAGCAGCCAAGACCAAGGTTCGGGCTATGGCTACACCTTC.

The chain employs TRBV30 and TRBJ2-2, with a weak D call TRBD2 (5 bases). This CDR3 has 13 amino acids. Germline lookup yields CDR1 GTSNPN and CDR2 SVGIG (reference sequence). V was pared by 8 bases and J by 2 bases, with 12 bases between. The CDR3 DNA sequence: TGTGCCGGAGGCTTAATAAACACCGGGGAGCTGTTTTTT. Protein product: CAGGLINTGELFF.

The J gene is TRBJ2-3, the V gene TRBV2, with 10 bases aligning to TRBD1. The CDR3 runs 14 residues. With 7 bases clipped from V and 4 bases from J, the junction kept 5 bases outside the gene matches. Germline CDR1 is SNHLY and CDR2 is FYNNEI. Here the CDR3 reads CASTGTGEADTQYF. The CDR3 nucleotides are TGTGCCAGCACAGGGACAGGGGAGGCAGATACGCAGTATTTT.

V gene TRBV18 combines with J gene TRBJ1-1, with 12 nucleotides matching TRBD1. Trimming took 4 bases from V and 5 from J; bases not matched to a gene: 14. CDR1 KGHSH and CDR2 LQKENI come from the germline V gene. CDR3 length equals 18 residues. CDR3 protein: CASSLRPPGQGAGTEAFF. The DNA of the CDR3 is TGTGCCAGCTCACTACGACCACCGGGACAGGGGGCGGGGACTGAAGCTTTCTTT.

This chain uses TRBV7-2 with TRBJ1-1, with TRBD1 matching over 12 bases. This CDR3 region has 15 residues. The J segment lost 11 bases and the V segment lost 4 bases, leaving 11 bases of the junction unmatched. Germline CDR1 is SGHTA and CDR2 is FQGNSA. The CDR3 DNA reads TGTGCCAGCAGCTCACCGGGACAGGGGGCAATAGGGGCTTTCTTT. The encoded protein is CASSSPGQGAIGAFF.

This CDR3 is CASSDPRRERNYEQYF. DNA for the CDR3: TGTGCCAGCAGTGACCCACGGCGGGAGCGGAACTACGAGCAGTACTTC. The V call is TRBV6-4, the J call TRBJ2-7; 7 bases align to TRBD2. CDR3 length equals 16 residues. Unmatched junction bases numbered 10, after V lost 2 bases and J lost 3 bases. Germline V gives CDR1 MRHNA, CDR2 SNTAGT.

The chain couples TRBV11-2 to TRBJ1-1; 7 bases are shared with TRBD1. After removal of 4 bases from V and 1 base from J, the junction contained 3 bases not matched to a gene. The CDR3 contains 14 residues. Germline V gene data show CDR1 as SGHAT and CDR2 as FQNNGV. The chain's CDR3 is CASSSQGGNTEAFF. The DNA for the CDR3 is TGTGCCAGCAGCTCCCAGGGGGGGAACACTGAAGCTTTCTTT.

This clone turned up a few times. The chain employs TRBV6-5 and TRBJ2-7; D might be TRBD2 (6 bases). The CDR3 has 14 amino acids. The V end lost 3 bases, the J end lost 3 bases, and 12 bases lay between the germline ends. The germline CDR1 and CDR2 sequences are MNHEY and SVGAGI. The CDR3 protein is CASSYGEEGYEQYF. CDR3 DNA sequence: TGTGCCAGCAGTTATGGGGAGGAAGGCTACGAGCAGTACTTC.

This clone appeared a few times. The chain couples TRBV2 to TRBJ2-7; 8 bases agree with TRBD1. The germline V gene encodes CDR1 SNHLY and CDR2 FYNNEI. Trimming took 6 bases from V and 4 from J; bases not matched to a gene: 5. The CDR3 spans 13 residues. The CDR3 region has the DNA TGTGCCAGCAGGAGGACAGGGAGATACGAGCAGTACTTC. It specifies CASRRTGRYEQYF.

The gene calls are TRBV4-2 and TRBJ2-3; 10 nucleotides align to TRBD2. V shed 1 base and J 4 bases; nucleotides not matched to a gene: 2. The CDR3 is made up of 15 amino acids. Looked up from germline, CDR1 is LGHNA and CDR2 is YNFKEQ. This chain's CDR3 is CASSQVLAGADTQYF. CDR3 bases: TGTGCCAGCAGCCAAGTCCTAGCGGGAGCAGATACGCAGTATTTT.

The chain links TRBV3-1 (or the pseudogene TRBV3-2) to TRBJ1-3; TRBD1 matches 9 bases. The germline V gene has CDR1 LGHDT and CDR2 YNNKEL (reference sequence). The V gene end was trimmed by 2 bases and the J gene end by 3 bases; junction bases not matched to a gene: 5. The CDR3 length is 16 residues. The CDR3 region is CASSQLTGGFGNTIYF. The CDR3 region has the DNA TGTGCCAGCAGCCAATTAACAGGGGGCTTTGGAAACACCATATATTTT.